These 28 T cell receptor beta chains originate from one sample sequenced in a study of T-cell reconstitution after alpha-beta-depleted transplantation in children. The authors prepared the TCRbeta library with unique molecular identifiers. TCRdb analysed the PCR reads with MiXCR anew, one entry per CDR3 protein. Of about 24,000 distinct CDR3 sequences listed, about a tenth were seen once; the top ten hold roughly 25%. Specimen: PBMCs from the stem cell graft donor, collected from the stem cell graft. The receptor source for this set is a human donor who donated a stem cell graft to a child with chronic granulomatous disease.

This clonotype was seen at least ten times. The genes are TRBV5-1 and TRBJ2-4; D ambiguous. Germline V CDR1 and CDR2: SGHRS, YFSETQ. The length of the CDR3 is 14 residues. Trimming took off 0 bases at V and 5 bases at J, with 9 bases between the two ends. CDR3 in DNA: TGCGCCAGCAGCTTGGGGCAGCTAGAAAACATTCAGTACTTC. It yields the protein CASSLGQLENIQYF.

Ten or more counts support this clonotype. The chain uses TRBV5-6 and TRBJ2-7, with 11 bases identical to TRBD2. Germline V gene sequence: CDR1 SGHDT, CDR2 YYEEEE. This CDR3 region has 14 residues. J gave up 3 bases and V 4 bases, and 3 bases lay outside the gene matches. CDR3 bases: TGTGCCAGCAGCACGGGACTAGCGGTCTACGAGCAGTACTTC. Protein: CASSTGLAVYEQYF.

The chain has TRBV11-2 and TRBJ1-1; D not resolved. CDR1 is SGHAT, CDR2 FQNNGV, per germline. CDR3 length: 15 amino acids. Trimming cost V 0 bases and J 4 bases, with 12 bases left between them. CDR3 protein: CASSLEGMLGTEAFF. The CDR3 DNA reads TGTGCCAGCAGCTTAGAGGGCATGTTAGGCACTGAAGCTTTCTTT.

This clonotype appeared many times. The genes are TRBV27 and TRBJ1-1; D gene ambiguous. CDR3 length: 14 amino acids. V shed 6 bases and J shed 2 bases, with 13 bases lying between them. Germline V gene lookup returns CDR1 MNHEY and CDR2 SMNVEV (reference sequence). For the CDR3, the DNA is TGTGCCAGCAGCCAGTCAGGCCTAAACACTGAAGCTTTCTTT. This encodes CASSQSGLNTEAFF.

The table lists this clonotype with many counts. The chain is built from TRBV18 and TRBJ2-1, with TRBD1 matching over 8 bases. V shed 3 bases and J 4 bases; nucleotides not matched to a gene: 5. The CDR3 sequence is 15 residues long. Germline CDR1 KGHSH, CDR2 LQKENI. The CDR3 loop reads CASSPDRAGYNEQFF. The DNA of the CDR3 is TGTGCCAGCTCACCGGACAGGGCGGGGTACAATGAGCAGTTCTTC. The full variable domain, in which reference TRBV18 and TRBJ2-1 provide the parts outside the CDR3, is NAGVMQNPRHLVRRRGQEARLRCSPMKGHSHVYWYRQLPEEGLKFMVYLQKENIIDESGMPKERFSAEFPKEGPSILRIQQVVRGDSAAYFCASSPDRAGYNEQFFGPGTRLTVL.

This clonotype was detected many times. This chain connects TRBV7-3 to TRBJ2-3; D gene ambiguous. Germline loops: CDR1 SGHTA, CDR2 FQGTGA. Trimming left V 2 bases short and J 6 bases short, with 9 bases between. The CDR3 runs 13 residues. The CDR3: CASSLVPRDTQYF. The CDR3 nucleotides are TGTGCCAGCAGCTTAGTCCCGCGGGATACGCAGTATTTT.

This chain uses TRBV5-2 with TRBJ2-3. TRBV5-2 is tagged as a pseudogene. The CDR3 is made up of 14 amino acids. CDR3 nucleotide sequence: TGTGCCAGGGGCTCGGGGTCCACCACAGATACGCAGTATTTT. Translation: CARGSGSTTDTQYF.

By its share, this clonotype is large. The CDR3 protein is CASSLHLQGARTEAFF. As DNA, the CDR3 is TGTGCCAGCAGCTTACACCTACAGGGGGCGAGGACTGAAGCTTTCTTT. The chain is built from TRBV7-9 and TRBJ1-1; 9 nucleotides agree with TRBD1. Germline V lookup: CDR1 SEHNR, CDR2 FQNEAQ (reference sequence). The V and J ends lost 2 bases and 5 bases, in that order; junction bases with no gene match: 9. The CDR3 totals 16 residues.

This clonotype was counted many times. V gene TRBV7-8 combines with J gene TRBJ2-3; 11 bases line up with TRBD2. Germline-derived CDR1 and CDR2 are SGHVS and FQNEAQ. This CDR3 region has 16 residues. Trimming at V came to 3 bases and at J to 3 bases, leaving 5 bases not matched to a gene. CDR3 bases: TGTGCCAGCAGCTTTCGACTAGCGGGGTTAACAGATACGCAGTATTTT. Its protein is CASSFRLAGLTDTQYF.

This clonotype occurred many times. The chain uses TRBV7-8 and TRBJ2-7, with 9 bases identical to TRBD2. The CDR3 has 14 residues. V lost 4 bases, J lost 5 bases, and 6 bases stayed unmatched. In germline, CDR1 is SGHVS, CDR2 FQNEAQ. The CDR3 loop reads CASSWLAGPNEQYF. CDR3 nucleotides: TGTGCCAGCAGCTGGCTAGCGGGACCCAACGAGCAGTACTTC.

At least ten counts were recorded for this clonotype. V usage is TRBV7-2 and J usage is TRBJ2-1; D tentatively fits TRBD1 or TRBD2 (7 bases each). The CDR3 totals 16 residues. Trimming pared 5 bases from V and 7 bases from J, leaving 21 bases between. In germline, CDR1 is SGHTA, CDR2 FQGNSA. The CDR3 DNA sequence: TGTGCCAGCAGCGTCAGGGGGGGGGTCGGGAGAAATGAGCAGTTCTTC. It codes for CASSVRGGVGRNEQFF. Together with reference TRBV7-2 and TRBJ2-1, the CDR3 gives the full variable domain: GAGVSQSPSNKVTEKGKDVELRCDPISGHTALYWYRQSLGQGLEFLIYFQGNSAPDKSGLPSDRFSAERTGGSVSTLTIQRTQQEDSAVYLCASSVRGGVGRNEQFFGPGTRLTVL.

The table lists this clonotype with many counts. This chain connects TRBV7-2 to TRBJ2-2; 8 bases are a match to TRBD1. The V gene end was trimmed by 5 bases and the J gene end by 0 bases; junction bases not matched to a gene: 5. Germline CDR1 reads SGHTA; CDR2 reads FQGNSA. The CDR3 totals 16 residues. The DNA of the CDR3 is TGTGCCAGCAGCCCTCAGGGGGCAACGAACACCGGGGAGCTGTTTTTT. Translating it yields CASSPQGATNTGELFF.

The table lists this clonotype with many counts. The chain joins TRBV6-6 to TRBJ1-4, with D maybe TRBD1 (6 bases). The CDR3 is 15 amino acids. V was shortened by 4 bases and J by 14 bases, with 23 bases between the two germline ends. Germline V gene sequence: CDR1 MNHNY, CDR2 SVGAGI (reference sequence). The CDR3: CASSSGEPGVLGLFF. CDR3 nucleotide sequence: TGTGCCAGCAGTTCAGGGGAGCCCGGGGTTTTAGGGCTGTTTTTT.

This clonotype was recorded at least ten times. The chain couples TRBV13 to TRBJ1-2; 7 nucleotides line up with TRBD1. The CDR3 contains 16 residues. The J segment lost 0 bases and the V segment lost 2 bases, leaving 6 bases of the junction unmatched. CDR1 and CDR2 (germline): PRHDT, FYEKMQ (reference sequence). The CDR3: CASSLRTGLANYGYTF. CDR3 bases: TGTGCCAGCAGCTTACGGACAGGACTAGCTAACTATGGCTACACCTTC.

Ten or more counts support this clonotype. The chain couples TRBV9 to TRBJ2-1; 11 bases fit TRBD1. V trimming: 3 bases; J trimming: 1 base; junction bases outside the gene matches: 6. The germline V gene has CDR1 SGDLS and CDR2 YYNGEE. The CDR3 consists of 17 residues. The CDR3, as DNA: TGTGCCAGCAGCGCCTCCGGACAGGGGGCTTCCTACAATGAGCAGTTCTTC. Translating gives CASSASGQGASYNEQFF.

This clonotype occurred many times. CDR3 nucleotides: TGTGCCAGCAGCTGGGGGCCTCAGCCCCAGCATTTT. It specifies CASSWGPQPQHF. The chain has TRBV7-9 and TRBJ1-5; TRBD1 is a possible D gene (6 bases). There are 12 residues in the CDR3. The V and J ends lost 4 bases and 6 bases respectively, with 7 bases between them. CDR1 is SEHNR and CDR2 is FQNEAQ in the germline V gene (reference sequence).

At least ten counts were recorded for this clonotype. The rearrangement joins TRBV11-2 to TRBJ2-1; 7 nucleotides match TRBD2. V shed 5 bases and J 9 bases; nucleotides not matched to a gene: 10. The germline CDR1 and CDR2 sequences are SGHAT and FQNNGV. The CDR3 has 14 residues. The CDR3 DNA reads TGTGCCAGCAGCCCCCGGACTAGGGCCTTTGAGCAGTTCTTC. This sequence encodes CASSPRTRAFEQFF.

This clonotype showed up many times. V usage is TRBV7-9 and J usage is TRBJ2-3; the D gene is possibly TRBD1 (6 bases). Germline loops: CDR1 SEHNR, CDR2 FQNEAQ (reference sequence). The CDR3 has 14 amino acids. The V gene lost 5 bases and the J gene lost 3 bases, with 12 bases spanning the gap. CDR3 loop: CASSLTGSTDTQYF. In DNA, the CDR3 is TGTGCCAGCAGCCTTACAGGGTCGACAGATACGCAGTATTTT.

This clonotype came up many times. This sequence joins TRBV20-1 and TRBJ1-2; 9 bases agree with TRBD1. The CDR3 spans 13 residues. CDR1 is DFQATT, CDR2 SNEGSKA, per germline (reference sequence). J was trimmed by 8 bases and V by 3 bases; bases with no gene match: 7. CDR3 DNA: TGCAGTGCTAGGGATGGGACAGGGATCGGCTACACCTTC. This codes for CSARDGTGIGYTF.

This clonotype has a count of ten or more. The V call is TRBV6-5, the J call TRBJ2-7, with 7 bases matching TRBD1. The germline CDR1 and CDR2 sequences are MNHEY and SVGAGI. This CDR3 contains 15 residues. The trim removed 5 bases at V and 6 bases at J, leaving 13 bases unmatched. The chain's CDR3 is CASSRLHRGKGEQYF. The CDR3 region has the DNA TGTGCCAGCAGTCGCCTTCACAGGGGTAAGGGCGAGCAGTACTTC.

The sample holds many counts of this clonotype. The chain links TRBV7-2 to TRBJ2-7; D possibly corresponds to TRBD2 (7 bases). CDR3 size: 15 residues. The V end lost 3 bases, the J end lost 1 base, and 13 bases lay between the germline ends. Germline CDR1 reads SGHTA; CDR2 reads FQGNSA. The CDR3 nucleotides are TGTGCCAGCAGCTTTGGGGGCGGGAGTTCCTACGAGCAGTACTTC. It specifies CASSFGGGSSYEQYF. Using reference TRBV7-2 and TRBJ2-7 for the parts outside the CDR3, the full variable domain is GAGVSQSPSNKVTEKGKDVELRCDPISGHTALYWYRQSLGQGLEFLIYFQGNSAPDKSGLPSDRFSAERTGGSVSTLTIQRTQQEDSAVYLCASSFGGGSSYEQYFGPGTRLTVT.

This clonotype was counted at least ten times. The V call is TRBV6-1, the J call TRBJ2-7; 13 bases map to TRBD2. The J segment lost 5 bases and the V segment lost 5 bases, leaving 9 bases of the junction unmatched. The CDR3 consists of 16 residues. Germline V gene lookup returns CDR1 MNHNS and CDR2 SASEGT. The CDR3 nucleotides read TGTGCCAGCAGTAAACTAGCGGGGGGGCCGGACCACGAGCAGTACTTC. Its protein product is CASSKLAGGPDHEQYF.

This clonotype appeared many times. This rearrangement joins TRBV2 to TRBJ2-1, with a weak D call TRBD2 (6 bases). The germline V and J ends were trimmed by 7 bases and 6 bases, with 10 bases remaining between them. CDR1 is SNHLY, CDR2 FYNNEI, per germline. The length of the CDR3 is 12 residues. The CDR3: CASTLGGNEQFF. The CDR3 DNA sequence: TGTGCCAGCACCCTGGGGGGCAATGAGCAGTTCTTC. The full variable domain, with the rest looked up from reference TRBV2 and TRBJ2-1, is EPEVTQTPSHQVTQMGQEVILRCVPISNHLYFYWYRQILGQKVEFLVSFYNNEISEKSEIFDDQFSVERPDGSNFTLKIRSTKLEDSAMYFCASTLGGNEQFFGPGTRLTVL.

This clonotype was observed at least ten times. This sequence joins TRBV29-1 and TRBJ1-1; TRBD1 is a possible D gene (6 bases). The germline gives CDR1 SQVTM, CDR2 ANQGSEA. With 2 bases removed from V and 1 base from J, the gap between germline ends came to 8 bases. CDR3 size: 13 residues. The CDR3 loop reads CSVESRGNTEAFF. The CDR3 coding sequence is TGCAGCGTTGAATCCAGGGGGAACACTGAAGCTTTCTTT.

A remark on this clonotype: A junction end diverges from the germline sequence, so it may reflect a read error. V and J are TRBV15 and TRBJ1-5; D gene uncertain. Germline V gives CDR1 LNHNV, CDR2 YYDKDF (reference sequence). The CDR3 consists of 17 residues. The CDR3: CATSSKLGRLPDQPQHF. Written as DNA, the CDR3 is TGTGCCACCAGCAGTAAACTTGGGCGCCTCCCGGATCAGCCCCAGCATTTC. Combining the CDR3 with reference TRBV15 and TRBJ1-5 gives the whole variable domain DAMVIQNPRYQVTQFGKPVTLSCSQTLNHNVMYWYQQKSSQAPKLLFHYYDKDFNNEADTPDNFQSRRPNTSFCFLDIRSPGLGDTAMYLCATSSKLGRLPDQPQHFGDGTRLSIL.

This clonotype came up many times. J is TRBJ1-2 and V is TRBV15; possibly TRBD1 for D (5 bases). CDR3 size: 16 residues. Trimming pared 1 base from V and 3 bases from J, leaving 15 bases between. Germline CDR1 reads LNHNV; CDR2 reads YYDKDF (reference sequence). In DNA form, the CDR3 reads TGTGCCACCAGCAGAGGGGGGACGTTGGAGGACTATGGCTACACCTTC. Translating gives CATSRGGTLEDYGYTF.

At least ten counts were recorded for this clonotype. The gene calls are TRBV28 and TRBJ2-7, with TRBD2 matching 8 bases. The V segment lost 2 bases and the J segment 0 bases; nucleotides outside the gene matches: 6. CDR3 length: 16 amino acids. Germline loops: CDR1 MDHEN, CDR2 SYDVKM. CDR3 loop: CASSLSGSKPSYEQYF. For the CDR3, the DNA is TGTGCCAGCAGTTTAAGCGGGAGTAAACCCTCCTACGAGCAGTACTTC. Looking up the rest from reference TRBV28 and TRBJ2-7 gives the full variable domain: DVKVTQSSRYLVKRTGEKVFLECVQDMDHENMFWYRQDPGLGLRLIYFSYDVKMKEKGDIPEGYSVSREKKERFSLILESASTNQTSMYLCASSLSGSKPSYEQYFGPGTRLTVT.

Ten or more counts support this clonotype. This sequence joins TRBV4-1 and TRBJ2-3; 7 nucleotides agree with TRBD1. V was clipped by 4 bases and J by 2 bases; unmatched bases: 6. CDR3 length: 15 amino acids. The V gene's germline CDR1 is MGHRA and CDR2 YSYEKL. The CDR3 loop is CASSRDSADTDTQYF. The CDR3 nucleotides read TGCGCCAGCAGCCGGGACAGTGCGGACACAGATACGCAGTATTTT.